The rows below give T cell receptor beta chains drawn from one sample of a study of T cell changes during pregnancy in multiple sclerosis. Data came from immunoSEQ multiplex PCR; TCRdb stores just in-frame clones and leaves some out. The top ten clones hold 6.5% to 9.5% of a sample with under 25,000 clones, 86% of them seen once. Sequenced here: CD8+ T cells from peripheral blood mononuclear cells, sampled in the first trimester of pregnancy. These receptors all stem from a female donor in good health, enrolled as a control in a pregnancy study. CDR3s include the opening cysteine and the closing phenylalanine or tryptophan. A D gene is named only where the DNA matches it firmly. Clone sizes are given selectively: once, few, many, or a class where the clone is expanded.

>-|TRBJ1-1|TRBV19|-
CARAGPTPLNTEAFF
TGTGCCAGGGCGGGACCGACACCATTGAACACTGAAGCTTTCTTT
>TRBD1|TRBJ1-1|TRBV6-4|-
CASSESGTANTEAFF
TGTGCCAGCAGTGAATCCGGGACAGCGAACACTGAAGCTTTCTTT
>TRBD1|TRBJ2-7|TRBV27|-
CASSLGQGASYEQYF
TGTGCCAGCAGTTTAGGGCAGGGGGCCTCCTACGAGCAGTACTTC
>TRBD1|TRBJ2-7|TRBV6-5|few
CASGTGIYEQYF
TGTGCCAGCGGGACAGGGATTTACGAGCAGTACTTC
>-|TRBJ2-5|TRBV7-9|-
CATRAGEIQETQYF
TGTGCCACCCGGGCCGGGGAGATCCAAGAGACCCAGTACTTC
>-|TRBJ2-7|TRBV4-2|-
CASSQGAAEQYF
TGTGCCAGCAGCCAAGGGGCCGCCGAGCAGTACTTC
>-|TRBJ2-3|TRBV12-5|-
CASGLHGGGRTDTQYF
TGTGCTAGTGGTTTGCATGGTGGGGGCCGCACAGATACGCAGTATTTT
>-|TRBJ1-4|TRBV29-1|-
CSVAGDNEKLFF
TGCAGCGTTGCCGGGGATAATGAAAAACTGTTTTTT
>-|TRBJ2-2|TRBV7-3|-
CASSLGDTGELFF
TGTGCCAGCAGCCTCGGAGACACCGGGGAGCTGTTTTTT
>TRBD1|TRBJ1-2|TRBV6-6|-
CASSYGQGVGYTF
TGTGCCAGCAGTTACGGACAGGGAGTAGGCTACACCTTC
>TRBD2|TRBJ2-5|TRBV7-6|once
CASSFTGGNQETQYF
TGTGCCAGCAGCTTCACGGGGGGAAACCAAGAGACCCAGTACTTC
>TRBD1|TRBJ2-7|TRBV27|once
CASSLLGQGYEQYF
TGTGCCAGCAGTTTATTGGGACAGGGCTACGAGCAGTACTTC
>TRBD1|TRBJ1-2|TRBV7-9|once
CASSLVLGQGSYGYTF
TGTGCCAGCAGCTTAGTCTTGGGACAGGGTAGCTATGGCTACACCTTC
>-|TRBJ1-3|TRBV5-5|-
CASSPGFGNTIYF
TGTGCCAGCAGTCCAGGGTTCGGAAACACCATATATTTT
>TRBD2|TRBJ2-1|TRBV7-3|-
CASSLDGTSESSYNEQFF
TGTGCCAGCAGCTTAGACGGGACTAGCGAGAGCTCCTACAATGAGCAGTTCTTC
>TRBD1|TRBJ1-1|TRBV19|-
CASREGATEAFF
TGTGCCAGTAGGGAGGGGGCTACTGAAGCTTTCTTT